Listed below are T cell receptor beta chains from one sample, sequenced in a study of blood T cells in healthy people across ages. TCRdb used MiXCR to reprocess the 5' RACE reads, holding one entry per CDR3 protein. The sample records some 700,000 distinct CDR3 sequences, around 46% being singletons. The sequenced material came from blood. The receptors originated from a woman in her sixties or seventies in good health. The conserved cysteine and the conserved F or W are not part of the CDR3 here.

j_call v_call cdr3_aa
TRBJ2-2 TRBV6-5 AGSSGGVTGELF
TRBJ1-1 TRBV3-1 ASSSQGQGGTEAF
- TRBV13 ASSTLWGYEQY
TRBJ2-2 TRBV3-1 ASSPGSGGSGELF
TRBJ2-3 TRBV13 ATQDRRDSDTDTQY
TRBJ1-2 TRBV14 ASSQDRNGVFT
TRBJ1-2 TRBV7-6 ASSRGGLLGGYT
TRBJ2-5 TRBV11-2 ASSPRTGGARKETQY
TRBJ1-1 TRBV3-1 ASSQVTGNPWGEAF
- TRBV28 ASSLTSGRAADEQY
TRBJ1-1 TRBV25-1 ASSERTYTEAF
TRBJ2-1 TRBV9 ASSVEGTTNNEQF
TRBJ1-2 TRBV14 ASSPRTTNYGYT
- TRBV5-1 ASSLEDKWVNEQY
TRBJ2-7 TRBV6-2/TRBV6-3 ASSYLTYSGRAIEQY
TRBJ1-5 TRBV12-3/TRBV12-4 ASSLWGMDNQPQH